This T cell receptor (beta chain) came from a study of cytomegalovirus exposure and HLA in healthy donors. PCR primers comprised 60 Vbeta and 13 Jbeta primers. Assay used: immunoSEQ multiplex PCR; TCRdb lists only in-frame clones, some missing. This table holds some 100,000 clones, approximately 75% found once. In this sample, this clone turned up a few times. CDR3 length: 15 amino acids. In germline, CDR1 is SGHNT, CDR2 YYREEE (reference sequence). The V end was cut by 3 bases, the J end by 1 base, with 13 bases between. Sequencing was performed on PBMCs. The sequence was obtained from a female donor in good health and CMV-seropositive. This chain connects TRBV5-4 to TRBJ1-1; possibly TRBD1 for D (5 bases). The CDR3 here is CASSWSGGPNTEAFF. Here the CDR3 DNA reads TGTGCCAGCAGCTGGAGCGGGGGTCCGAACACTGAAGCTTTCTTT.